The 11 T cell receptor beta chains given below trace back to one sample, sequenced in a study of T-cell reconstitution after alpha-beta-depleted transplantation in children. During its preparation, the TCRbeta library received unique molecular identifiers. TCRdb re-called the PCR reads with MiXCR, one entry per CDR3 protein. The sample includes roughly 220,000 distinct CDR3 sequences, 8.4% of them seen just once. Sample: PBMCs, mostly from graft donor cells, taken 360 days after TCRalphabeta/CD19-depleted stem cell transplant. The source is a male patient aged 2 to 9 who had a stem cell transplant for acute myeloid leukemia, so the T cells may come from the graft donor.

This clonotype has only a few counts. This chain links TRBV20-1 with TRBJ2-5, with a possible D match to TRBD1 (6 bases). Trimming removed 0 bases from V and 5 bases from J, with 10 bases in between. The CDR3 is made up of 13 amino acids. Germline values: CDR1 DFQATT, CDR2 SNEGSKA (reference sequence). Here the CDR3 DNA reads TGCAGTGCTAGAGATGGTAGGGGGGAGACCCAGTACTTC. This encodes CSARDGRGETQYF.

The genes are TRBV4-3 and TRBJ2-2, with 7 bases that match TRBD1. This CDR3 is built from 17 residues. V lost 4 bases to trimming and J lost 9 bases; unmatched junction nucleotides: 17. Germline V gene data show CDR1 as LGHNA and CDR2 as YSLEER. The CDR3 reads CASSRQRTGAGSRELFF. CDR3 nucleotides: TGCGCCAGCAGCCGCCAGCGTACAGGGGCGGGTTCCAGGGAGCTGTTTTTT.

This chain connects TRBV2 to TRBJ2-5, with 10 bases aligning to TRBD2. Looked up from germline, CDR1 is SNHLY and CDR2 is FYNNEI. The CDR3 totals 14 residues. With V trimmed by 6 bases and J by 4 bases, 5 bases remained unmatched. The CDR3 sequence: CASRETSGTETQYF. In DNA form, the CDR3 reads TGTGCCAGCAGGGAAACTAGCGGGACAGAGACCCAGTACTTC.

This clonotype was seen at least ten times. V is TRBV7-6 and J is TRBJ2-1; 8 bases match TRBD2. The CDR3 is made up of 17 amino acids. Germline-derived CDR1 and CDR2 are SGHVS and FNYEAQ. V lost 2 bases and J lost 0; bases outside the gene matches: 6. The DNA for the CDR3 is TGTGCCAGCAGCTTACCCTCCAGCGGGAGCTCCTACAATGAGCAGTTCTTC. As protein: CASSLPSSGSSYNEQFF.

CDR3 nucleotides: TGCGCCAGCAGCTGGGACAGCAGCTTGGGTGCGGACACTGAAGCTTTCTTT. It yields the protein CASSWDSSLGADTEAFF. The J gene is TRBJ1-1, the V gene TRBV5-1, with 7 bases aligning to TRBD1. The ends lost 3 bases at V and 3 bases at J; junction bases unmatched: 14. The CDR3 runs to 17 residues. Per the germline V gene, CDR1 is SGHRS and CDR2 is YFSETQ.

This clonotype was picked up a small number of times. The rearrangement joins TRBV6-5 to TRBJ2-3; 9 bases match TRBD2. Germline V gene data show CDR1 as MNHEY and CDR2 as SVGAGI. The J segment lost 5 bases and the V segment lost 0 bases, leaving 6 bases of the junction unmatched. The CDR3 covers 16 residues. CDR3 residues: CASSYSAGGFGDTQYF. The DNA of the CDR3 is TGTGCCAGCAGTTACTCGGCGGGGGGGTTCGGAGATACGCAGTATTTT.

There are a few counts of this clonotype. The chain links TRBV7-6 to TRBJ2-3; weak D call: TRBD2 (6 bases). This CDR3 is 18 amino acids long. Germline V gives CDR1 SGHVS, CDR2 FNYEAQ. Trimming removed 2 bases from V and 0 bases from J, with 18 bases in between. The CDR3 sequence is CASSLFPLSSGSTDTQYF. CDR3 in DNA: TGTGCCAGCAGCTTATTCCCACTCAGTAGCGGCAGCACAGATACGCAGTATTTT.

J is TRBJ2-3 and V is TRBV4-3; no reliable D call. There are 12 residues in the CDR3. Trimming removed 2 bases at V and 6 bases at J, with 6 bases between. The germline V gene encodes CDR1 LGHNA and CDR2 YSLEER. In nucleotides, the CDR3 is TGCGCCAGCAGCCAAATAGGGGATACGCAGTATTTT. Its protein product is CASSQIGDTQYF.

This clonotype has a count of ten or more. CDR3 region: CASSPTADSNQPQHF. As DNA, the CDR3 is TGTGCCAGCAGTCCTACAGCCGATAGCAATCAGCCCCAGCATTTT. V and J are TRBV12-3 or TRBV12-4 and TRBJ1-5; D not resolved. The germline V and J ends were trimmed by 5 bases and 0 bases, with 11 bases remaining between them. The CDR3 sequence is 15 residues long.

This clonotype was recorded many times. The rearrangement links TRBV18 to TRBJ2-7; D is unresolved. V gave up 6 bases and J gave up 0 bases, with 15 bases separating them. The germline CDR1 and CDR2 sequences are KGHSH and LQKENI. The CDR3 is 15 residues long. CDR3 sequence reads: CASSPVSGLSYEQYF. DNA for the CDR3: TGTGCCAGCTCCCCAGTCTCCGGGCTCTCCTACGAGCAGTACTTC.

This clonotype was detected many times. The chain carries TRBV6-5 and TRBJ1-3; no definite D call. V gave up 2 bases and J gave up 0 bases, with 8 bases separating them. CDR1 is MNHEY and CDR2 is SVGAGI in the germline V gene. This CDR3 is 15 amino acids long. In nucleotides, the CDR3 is TGTGCCAGCAGTTACCAGGCGTCCTCTGGAAACACCATATATTTT. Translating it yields CASSYQASSGNTIYF.